These 30 T cell receptor beta chains were all obtained from the same sample, sequenced in a study of OX40 agonist ivuxolimab in advanced cancers. Libraries were prepared by immunoSEQ multiplex PCR; TCRdb keeps only in-frame clonotypes and omits some of them. The sample carries 75,000 to 95,000 clones, roughly 85% recorded once. The sample here was CD4+ or CD8+ T cells sorted from blood, taken in a trial of the OX40 agonist ivuxolimab. These receptors were obtained from an adult with an advanced solid tumor such as melanoma, head and neck, liver or kidney cancer.

This clone has more than one count but fewer than ten. The V call is TRBV5-6, the J call TRBJ1-1, with D perhaps matching TRBD1 (6 bases). Deletions cut 0 bases from V and 1 base from J, with 16 bases between. The CDR3 has 17 amino acids. Germline CDR1 SGHDT, CDR2 YYEEEE. CDR3 DNA: TGTGCCAGCAGCTTGGACGGGAGGGGGGTCCCGAACACTGAAGCTTTCTTT. Residues: CASSLDGRGVPNTEAFF. Complete variable domain (other parts from reference TRBV5-6 and TRBJ1-1): DAGVTQSPTHLIKTRGQQVTLRCSPKSGHDTVSWYQQALGQGPQFIFQYYEEEERQRGNFPDRFSGHQFPNYSSELNVNALLLGDSALYLCASSLDGRGVPNTEAFFGQGTRLTVV.

V and J are TRBV20-1 and TRBJ1-1, with D possibly TRBD1 on 5 matching bases. The germline V gene encodes CDR1 DFQATT and CDR2 SNEGSKA (reference sequence). Deletions cut 5 bases from V and 5 bases from J, with 6 bases between. The CDR3 has 10 amino acids. Here the CDR3 DNA reads TGCAGTGCTTCAGGGACTGAAGCTTTCTTT. It yields the protein CSASGTEAFF.

The chain uses TRBV5-5 and TRBJ2-3; D might be TRBD2 (7 bases). The CDR3 spans 15 residues. Trimming removed 2 bases from V and 6 bases from J, with 16 bases in between. Germline values: CDR1 SGHKS, CDR2 YYEKEE (reference sequence). CDR3 region: CASSFSGGPGDTQYF. The CDR3, as DNA: TGTGCCAGCAGCTTTTCCGGGGGGCCAGGGGATACGCAGTATTTT. The whole variable domain, remainder taken from reference TRBV5-5 and TRBJ2-3, is DAGVTQSPTHLIKTRGQQVTLRCSPISGHKSVSWYQQVLGQGPQFIFQYYEKEERGRGNFPDRFSARQFPNYSSELNVNALLLGDSALYLCASSFSGGPGDTQYFGPGTRLTVL.

The rearrangement uses TRBV4-3 and TRBJ2-5; D might be TRBD2 (5 bases). The CDR3 length is 17 residues. The germline gives CDR1 LGHNA, CDR2 YSLEER. V lost 0 bases to trimming and J lost 2 bases, with 16 bases between them. The chain's CDR3 is CASSQDFRQTGQETQYF. The CDR3 nucleotides are TGCGCCAGCAGCCAAGATTTCCGGCAGACGGGGCAAGAGACCCAGTACTTC.

The rearrangement joins TRBV6-5 to TRBJ2-7; D may be TRBD2 (6 bases). The V gene lost 7 bases and the J gene lost 2 bases, with 15 bases spanning the gap. The CDR3 spans 14 residues. The germline V gene has CDR1 MNHEY and CDR2 SVGAGI. The CDR3 DNA is TGTGCCAGCACCCCCGGGGGTCTCCCCTACGAGCAGTACTTC. It yields the protein CASTPGGLPYEQYF.

This clone was counted between two and nine times. The chain carries TRBV19 and TRBJ1-6, with no clear D. The germline gives CDR1 LNHDA, CDR2 SQIVND (reference sequence). V lost 4 bases to trimming and J lost 8 bases, with 12 bases between them. The CDR3 is made up of 14 amino acids. In nucleotides, the CDR3 is TGTGCCAGTAGTAGGGAGGCCCGGGATTCACCCCTCCACTTT. As protein: CASSREARDSPLHF.

The rearrangement links TRBV9 to TRBJ1-5, with D hard to call. The CDR3 sequence is 18 residues long. CDR1 and CDR2 (germline): SGDLS, YYNGEE. Trimming pared 6 bases from V and 0 bases from J, leaving 22 bases between. CDR3 nucleotides: TGTGCCAGCAACCGAGGACCGTCAGCGGGTATTAGCAATCAGCCCCAGCATTTT. Translating gives CASNRGPSAGISNQPQHF.

CDR3 amino acids: CASSLPPLAGGYGGLETQYF. The CDR3 region has the DNA TGTGCCAGCAGCTTACCCCCCCTGGCCGGCGGTTATGGTGGCCTGGAGACCCAGTACTTC. The chain is built from TRBV11-3 and TRBJ2-5; no clear D. CDR1 is SGHNT and CDR2 is YENEEA in the germline V gene. V lost 2 bases and J 5 bases, leaving 30 bases between the germline ends. The CDR3 loop spans 20 amino acids.

V is TRBV5-4 and J is TRBJ2-1; 11 bases align to TRBD2. The CDR3 is made up of 15 amino acids. Germline V gene sequence: CDR1 SGHNT, CDR2 YYREEE (reference sequence). The junction had 8 bases not matched to a gene; V was cut back by 3 bases and J by 9 bases. This CDR3 reads CASSYSGRGPSEQFF. CDR3 coding DNA: TGTGCCAGCAGCTATAGCGGGAGGGGCCCCAGTGAGCAGTTCTTC.

This chain connects TRBV18 to TRBJ1-1; D is possibly TRBD1 (5 bases). From germline, CDR1 is KGHSH and CDR2 LQKENI. This CDR3 region has 15 residues. Trimming stripped 3 bases from V and 4 bases from J, with 15 bases between. The CDR3: CASSPTRGGTTEAFF. CDR3 bases: TGTGCCAGCTCACCTACTCGGGGGGGGACCACTGAAGCTTTCTTT.

The chain has TRBV5-1 and TRBJ2-7; D is unresolved. The CDR3 length is 14 residues. V was clipped by 6 bases and J by 12 bases, with 25 bases between them. CDR1 and CDR2 (germline): SGHRS, YFSETQ. CDR3 region: CASTLLDDRARPYF. Written as DNA, the CDR3 is TGCGCCAGCACCCTCTTGGATGACCGGGCACGTCCGTACTTC.

V is TRBV5-1 and J is TRBJ2-7, with D perhaps TRBD1 (5 bases). The ends were cut back, 0 bases at V and 6 bases at J, with 10 bases in the middle. The CDR3 covers 13 residues. Germline CDR1 and CDR2: SGHRS and YFSETQ. The chain's CDR3 is CASSLAQGIEQYF. The CDR3, as DNA: TGCGCCAGCAGCTTGGCCCAGGGTATCGAGCAGTACTTC.

The V call is TRBV7-2, the J call TRBJ1-5, with unresolved D. Germline CDR1 SGHTA, CDR2 FQGNSA. V lost 5 bases and J 0 bases, leaving 14 bases between the germline ends. The CDR3 has 16 residues. CDR3 residues: CASSPIGSNSNQPQHF. The CDR3 DNA reads TGTGCCAGCAGCCCCATTGGGAGCAATAGCAATCAGCCCCAGCATTTT.

The chain recombines TRBV6-5 with TRBJ2-1; D is unresolved. The CDR3 loop spans 11 amino acids. The germline V and J ends were trimmed by 6 bases and 3 bases, with 3 bases remaining between them. Germline V gene lookup returns CDR1 MNHEY and CDR2 SVGAGI. The DNA of the CDR3 is TGTGCCAGCAGGGACTACAATGAGCAGTTCTTC. Protein: CASRDYNEQFF.

In the case of this clone: The sample contains more than one DNA sequence encoding this CDR3. The CDR3 spells CASSELASGGYTF. The CDR3 coding sequence is TGTGCCAGCAGTGAATTGGCCTCTGGAGGCTACACCTTC. The chain uses TRBV6-1 and TRBJ1-2; D uncertain. V was clipped by 2 bases and J by 8 bases, with 12 bases between them. The germline V gene encodes CDR1 MNHNS and CDR2 SASEGT. There are 13 residues in the CDR3.

The J gene is TRBJ1-6, the V gene TRBV30, with a weak D call TRBD1 (5 bases). The V and J ends lost 7 bases and 9 bases respectively, with 13 bases between them. The CDR3 is 12 amino acids. Germline V gene sequence: CDR1 GTSNPN, CDR2 SVGIG (reference sequence). This CDR3 reads CASGRMGSPLHF. For the CDR3, the DNA is TGTGCCTCGGGACGGATGGGTTCACCCCTCCACTTT.

This chain's CDR3 is CSVGLLGSRNGYTF. CDR3 sequence (DNA): TGCAGCGTTGGCCTGTTGGGGTCTAGGAATGGCTACACCTTC. The rearrangement links TRBV29-1 to TRBJ1-2; D is unresolved. The CDR3 runs 14 residues. Looked up from germline, CDR1 is SQVTM and CDR2 is ANQGSEA. Trimming left V 4 bases short and J 6 bases short, with 18 bases between.

This chain uses TRBV7-2 with TRBJ2-7; TRBD1 aligns across 8 bases. Trimming removed 5 bases from V and 0 bases from J; junction bases left unmatched: 6. Germline lookup yields CDR1 SGHTA and CDR2 FQGNSA. The CDR3 length is 15 residues. The CDR3 reads CASSHPDRASYEQYF. The CDR3 coding sequence is TGTGCCAGCAGCCACCCGGACAGGGCCTCCTACGAGCAGTACTTC.

The rearrangement uses TRBV6-5 and TRBJ2-6, with unresolved D. This CDR3 contains 13 residues. V was shortened by 9 bases and J by 2 bases, with 8 bases between the two germline ends. Germline V gives CDR1 MNHEY, CDR2 SVGAGI. CDR3 residues: CASRTPGANVLTF. The CDR3 region has the DNA TGTGCCAGTAGAACCCCTGGGGCCAACGTCCTGACTTTC.

This clone was detected a few times. V usage is TRBV6-5 and J usage is TRBJ1-4; 7 bases match TRBD1. The CDR3 length is 14 residues. The ends lost 6 bases at V and 7 bases at J; junction bases unmatched: 8. CDR1 and CDR2 (germline): MNHEY, SVGAGI. The CDR3 loop reads CASSPGTAPEKLFF. In DNA form, the CDR3 reads TGTGCCAGCAGCCCCGGGACAGCCCCTGAAAAACTGTTTTTT.

J is TRBJ2-3 and V is TRBV7-3; D is uncertain. The CDR3 loop spans 13 amino acids. CDR1 and CDR2 (germline): SGHTA, FQGTGA. The germline V and J ends were trimmed by 5 bases and 2 bases, with 8 bases remaining between them. The CDR3 DNA reads as TGTGCCAGCAGCCCCCCCGCCACAGATACGCAGTATTTT. It specifies CASSPPATDTQYF.

The CDR3 loop reads CASSLDRVGNIQYF. In DNA form, the CDR3 reads TGTGCCAGCAGCCTTGACAGGGTAGGAAACATTCAGTACTTC. The chain combines TRBV5-4 with TRBJ2-4; 7 bases are a match to TRBD1. The CDR3 sequence is 14 residues long. Germline lookup yields CDR1 SGHNT and CDR2 YYREEE (reference sequence). With V trimmed by 4 bases and J by 6 bases, 7 bases remained unmatched.

A few counts support this clone. The J gene is TRBJ2-1, the V gene TRBV11-2; a weak D match, TRBD2 (5 bases). CDR1 is SGHAT, CDR2 FQNNGV, per germline. The CDR3 is 13 residues long. The germline V and J ends were trimmed by 0 bases and 6 bases, with 6 bases remaining between them. CDR3 loop: CASSLESGNEQFF. The DNA of the CDR3 is TGTGCCAGCAGCTTAGAGAGCGGCAATGAGCAGTTCTTC.

The chain uses TRBV7-2 and TRBJ1-3; D remains unclear. CDR3 length: 13 residues. Germline V lookup: CDR1 SGHTA, CDR2 FQGNSA. Trimming shortened V by 7 bases and J by 4 bases, and 11 bases separated the two germline ends. The CDR3 DNA reads as TGTGCCAGCAACCTCCAGTTAGGAAACACCATATATTTT. Translation gives CASNLQLGNTIYF.

This chain joins TRBV15 and TRBJ2-7; 10 nucleotides match TRBD1. The CDR3 totals 16 residues. Germline V CDR1 and CDR2: LNHNV, YYDKDF (reference sequence). The ends lost 3 bases at V and 5 bases at J; junction bases unmatched: 10. The DNA for the CDR3 is TGTGCCACCAGCAGGGGTGACAGGGGGCGCGTAAACGAGCAGTACTTC. It specifies CATSRGDRGRVNEQYF.

The rearrangement links TRBV6-6 to TRBJ1-3; D is undetermined. The germline V gene encodes CDR1 MNHNY and CDR2 SVGAGI (reference sequence). This CDR3 region has 12 residues. V shed 5 bases and J shed 4 bases, with 6 bases lying between them. CDR3 nucleotide sequence: TGTGCCAGCAGTCACCAGGGAAACACCATATATTTT. Encoded protein: CASSHQGNTIYF.

This clone was observed a single time. The chain joins TRBV4-2 to TRBJ1-2; D is unclear. V lost 1 base and J 11 bases, leaving 11 bases between the germline ends. The CDR3 sequence is 12 residues long. Germline lookup yields CDR1 LGHNA and CDR2 YNFKEQ. CDR3 region: CASSQGRQSYTF. The CDR3 DNA is TGTGCCAGCAGCCAAGGGCGGCAGAGTTACACCTTC.

The chain is built from TRBV7-3 and TRBJ2-2, with D maybe TRBD2 (5 bases). The CDR3 is made up of 15 amino acids. The germline V and J ends were trimmed by 5 bases and 5 bases, with 15 bases remaining between them. CDR1 and CDR2 (germline): SGHTA, FQGTGA. The CDR3 bases are TGTGCCAGCAGCCTGGATAGGCCGGGGACCGGGGAGCTGTTTTTT. Residues: CASSLDRPGTGELFF.

The V gene is TRBV5-4, the J gene TRBJ2-3, with D possibly matching TRBD2 (6 bases). CDR1 is SGHNT and CDR2 is YYREEE in the germline V gene (reference sequence). The CDR3 loop spans 13 amino acids. Trimming removed 7 bases at V and 4 bases at J, with 13 bases between. The CDR3 nucleotides are TGTGCCAGCGAATGGAGGGGCGCAGATACGCAGTATTTT. Protein: CASEWRGADTQYF.

The chain uses TRBV9 and TRBJ2-3, with 8 bases aligning to TRBD1. V shed 0 bases and J 3 bases; nucleotides not matched to a gene: 0. Germline assignment: CDR1 SGDLS and CDR2 YYNGEE. The CDR3 is 14 amino acids. CDR3 in amino acids: CASSVGTGTDTQYF. DNA for the CDR3: TGTGCCAGCAGCGTAGGGACAGGGACAGATACGCAGTATTTT.